A single sample gave rise to the 19 T cell receptor beta chains below, sequenced in a study of Graves' ophthalmopathy and Graves' hyperthyroidism. RNA transcripts were the template, and TCR beta CDR3 regions were amplified from them. In the first round, RT-PCR was carried out with HTBI primers, and a multiplex PCR formed the second round. MiXCR, run by TCRdb on the multiplex PCR reads, gives a single entry per CDR3 protein. This table has just over 400,000 distinct CDR3 sequences, around 21% appearing once. The sequenced sample was peripheral blood. These receptors originate from a woman aged 18 to 35 with stable Graves' hyperthyroidism.

This clonotype was counted many times. The chain links TRBV30 to TRBJ1-2; D is undetermined. The V end lost 4 bases, the J end lost 4 bases, and 13 bases lay between the germline ends. Germline lookup yields CDR1 GTSNPN and CDR2 SVGIG (reference sequence). The CDR3 is 13 residues long. As DNA, the CDR3 is TGTGCCTGGACCCGGGAGTTGGGCTATGGCTACACCTTC. This codes for CAWTRELGYGYTF.

In this sample, this clonotype turned up a few times. The chain carries TRBV6-2 or TRBV6-3 and TRBJ2-5, with 8 bases lining up with TRBD2. Germline CDR1 is MNHEY and CDR2 is SVGEGT. V was pared by 0 bases and J by 0 bases, with 6 bases of the junction left unmatched. This CDR3 region has 17 residues. DNA of the CDR3: TGTGCCAGCAGTTACTCGACAGCGGGGGCCCACCAAGAGACCCAGTACTTC. It encodes CASSYSTAGAHQETQYF.

This clonotype was detected many times. J is TRBJ2-2 and V is TRBV9; TRBD2 agrees at 14 bases. Germline assignment: CDR1 SGDLS and CDR2 YYNGEE. The CDR3 runs 19 residues. Unmatched junction bases numbered 10, after V lost 3 bases and J lost 3 bases. CDR3 protein: CASSARTSGRYLDTGELFF. For the CDR3, the DNA is TGTGCCAGCAGCGCCAGGACTAGCGGGAGGTACCTCGACACCGGGGAGCTGTTTTTT.

This clonotype came up many times. The chain has TRBV6-6 and TRBJ2-2, with TRBD1 matching over 8 bases. Per the germline V gene, CDR1 is MNHNY and CDR2 is SVGAGI (reference sequence). The length of the CDR3 is 20 residues. The trim removed 8 bases at V and 6 bases at J, leaving 26 bases unmatched. CDR3 loop: CASGTGQGQFSVKVPGELFF. CDR3 bases: TGTGCCAGCGGAACAGGACAGGGACAGTTCAGCGTCAAGGTTCCCGGGGAGCTGTTTTTT.

This clonotype appeared many times. The chain recombines TRBV20-1 with TRBJ2-7; D unresolved. CDR3 size: 12 residues. The germline V gene has CDR1 DFQATT and CDR2 SNEGSKA (reference sequence). V was shortened by 6 bases and J by 6 bases, with 15 bases between the two germline ends. CDR3: CSASAMGIEQYF. The CDR3, as DNA: TGCAGTGCCAGTGCCATGGGGATCGAGCAGTACTTC.

The chain couples TRBV13 to TRBJ1-1, with unresolved D. CDR1 and CDR2 (germline): PRHDT, FYEKMQ (reference sequence). This CDR3 has 16 residues. Trimming took off 4 bases at V and 4 bases at J, with 19 bases between the two ends. The DNA of the CDR3 is TGTGCCAGCAGCTCCGGACGGACTCTTAGCGTCACTGAAGCTTTCTTT. This gives the protein CASSSGRTLSVTEAFF.

There are many counts of this clonotype. The rearrangement links TRBV7-6 to TRBJ2-7; 16 nucleotides line up with TRBD2. The CDR3 length is 18 residues. Germline CDR1 is SGHVS and CDR2 is FNYEAQ. Trimming took 5 bases from V and 3 from J; bases not matched to a gene: 10. The CDR3 sequence is CASSPGLAGGPLDYEQYF. The DNA of the CDR3 is TGTGCCAGCAGCCCGGGACTAGCGGGAGGGCCGTTGGACTACGAGCAGTACTTC.

This chain joins TRBV10-3 and TRBJ2-4, with TRBD2 matching over 10 bases. Germline V gene data show CDR1 as ENHRY and CDR2 as SYGVKD. The CDR3 has 14 residues. The trim removed 7 bases at V and 8 bases at J, leaving 8 bases unmatched. This CDR3 reads CAIKASGRRDIQYF. CDR3 coding DNA: TGTGCCATCAAGGCTAGCGGGAGACGGGACATTCAGTACTTC.

This clonotype has a count of ten or more. The V call is TRBV11-2, the J call TRBJ1-1, with 7 bases lining up with TRBD1. The V gene's germline CDR1 is SGHAT and CDR2 FQNNGV. The CDR3 loop spans 17 amino acids. The V and J ends lost 5 bases and 1 base, in that order; junction bases with no gene match: 13. The CDR3 nucleotides are TGTGCCAGCAGCCTCCCCTTGAGGGGGCGCAGGAACACTGAAGCTTTCTTT. Amino acids: CASSLPLRGRRNTEAFF.

In its sample, this clonotype was seen many times. The chain employs TRBV12-3 or TRBV12-4 and TRBJ1-1, with D maybe TRBD1 (5 bases). The CDR3 has 14 residues. V shed 6 bases and J shed 5 bases, with 16 bases lying between them. The CDR3 here is CASRPTALMTEAFF. The CDR3 DNA reads as TGTGCCAGCAGACCGACAGCCTTAATGACTGAAGCTTTCTTT.

This clonotype is a singleton in its sample. V usage is TRBV27 and J usage is TRBJ1-6, with 11 bases that match TRBD1. CDR1 is MNHEY, CDR2 SMNVEV, per germline (reference sequence). The trim removed 5 bases at V and 12 bases at J, leaving 6 bases unmatched. CDR3 size: 14 residues. The CDR3 loop reads CASSPGTGGRPLHF. As DNA, the CDR3 is TGTGCCAGCAGTCCCGGGACAGGGGGAAGACCCCTCCACTTT.

In this sample, this clonotype turned up a few times. One end of the junction varies from germline; a read error may be responsible. This chain uses TRBV29-1 with TRBJ2-7, with 8 nucleotides matching TRBD1. The CDR3 runs to 14 residues. CDR1 is SQVTM and CDR2 is ANQGSEA in the germline V gene. This chain's CDR3 is CSVAGTGLSYGQYF. Written as DNA, the CDR3 is TGCAGCGTAGCAGGGACAGGCCTCTCCTACGGGCAGTACTTC.

With respect to this clonotype: A much more abundant neighbour one base away suggests this may be a read error. The chain has TRBV29-1 and TRBJ2-7, with TRBD1 as a possible D gene (5 bases). Germline V gene data show CDR1 as SQVTM and CDR2 as ANQGSEA. The CDR3 has 13 amino acids. Trimming shortened V by 5 bases and J by 0 bases, and 11 bases separated the two germline ends. The CDR3 here is CSVLGRASYEQYF. In nucleotides, the CDR3 is TGCAGCGTTTTGGGCAGGGCCTCCTACGAGCAGTACTTC.

This clonotype has ten or more counts. V usage is TRBV29-1 and J usage is TRBJ1-3; D unclear. The germline V and J ends were trimmed by 6 bases and 4 bases, with 7 bases remaining between them. Germline V gives CDR1 SQVTM, CDR2 ANQGSEA. The CDR3 has 11 amino acids. The CDR3, as DNA: TGCAGCGTCGCCCGGGGAAACACCATATATTTT. Translation gives CSVARGNTIYF.

This clonotype was observed a handful of times. The V call is TRBV28, the J call TRBJ2-7; D might be TRBD2 (5 bases). The CDR3 length is 13 residues. The germline V gene encodes CDR1 MDHEN and CDR2 SYDVKM. Trimming removed 7 bases from V and 4 bases from J, with 14 bases in between. The CDR3, as DNA: TGTGCCAGCATGGTGGGCAGCGGATACGAGCAGTACTTC. Amino acid sequence: CASMVGSGYEQYF.

This clonotype was detected many times. The chain joins TRBV25-1 to TRBJ1-2, with D possibly being TRBD1 (5 bases). CDR1 and CDR2 (germline): MGHDK, SYGVNS. The length of the CDR3 is 14 residues. V lost 3 bases, J lost 4 bases, and 12 bases lay in between. CDR3 in DNA: TGTGCCAGCAGTGACCCCGACAGTCCCTATGGCTACACCTTC. Translation: CASSDPDSPYGYTF.

This clonotype has ten or more counts. The germline gene is not matched at one end of the junction; a read error may be the cause. This sequence joins TRBV5-1 and TRBJ2-7, with D unresolved. This CDR3 has 12 amino acids. Germline-derived CDR1 and CDR2 are SGHRS and YFSETQ. CDR3 sequence: CASSSGGYEQYF. The CDR3 DNA reads TGTGCCAGCAGTTCTGGTGGATACGAGCAGTACTTC. The full variable domain, completed using reference TRBV5-1 and TRBJ2-7, is KAGVTQTPRYLIKTRGQQVTLSCSPISGHRSVSWYQQTPGQGLQFLFEYFSETQRNKGNFPGRFSGRQFSNSRSEMNVSTLELGDSALYLCASSSGGYEQYFGPGTRLTVT.

Only a few counts were recorded for this clonotype. Sequence at one end of the junction differs from germline and may be a read error. The chain employs TRBV4-2 and TRBJ2-7, with D hard to call. Germline CDR1 LGHNA, CDR2 YNFKEQ. CDR3 length equals 14 residues. The CDR3 coding sequence is TGTACCAGCAGCCAAGTGGCTGGGCTCAACGAGCAGTACTTC. Translated, it gives CTSSQVAGLNEQYF.

At least ten counts were recorded for this clonotype. The chain employs TRBV20-1 and TRBJ1-2; maybe TRBD1 (6 bases). V was shortened by 6 bases and J by 3 bases, with 14 bases between the two germline ends. The CDR3 is 13 amino acids. Germline V gives CDR1 DFQATT, CDR2 SNEGSKA (reference sequence). The CDR3 sequence: CSASWQGYYGYTF. In DNA, the CDR3 is TGCAGTGCCTCCTGGCAGGGGTACTATGGCTACACCTTC.